The sequence of this T cell receptor (beta chain) was determined in a study of blood T cells in healthy people across ages. The CDR3 spans 14 residues. V lost 8 bases and J lost 4; bases outside the gene matches: 5. Germline V lookup: CDR1 MDHEN, CDR2 SYDVKM. Alongside a J-beta primer mix, a sample-barcoded 5' primer served in a second PCR lasting 7 to 11 cycles. TCRdb itself ran the 5' RACE reads through MiXCR, one entry per CDR3 protein. The sample includes some 890,000 distinct CDR3 sequences, almost 30% of them seen just once. These data were also filed under a second study, of T cells of mothers and their children. In that study: Biologically related mothers and children overlapped slightly more than unrelated pairs, a non-significant difference.

Sequenced input: blood. The chain combines TRBV28 with TRBJ2-1; 10 bases match TRBD2. The sequence came from a woman aged 40 to 50 in good health. The CDR3 loop reads CASEIAGGYNEQFF. For the CDR3, the DNA is TGTGCCAGCGAAATAGCGGGGGGTTACAATGAGCAGTTCTTC.